These 25 T cell receptor beta chains came from one sample sequenced in a study of blood T cell repertoires in COVID-19. Only in-frame clones appear in the TCRdb table, and some are missing; sequencing was by immunoSEQ multiplex PCR. The sample includes roughly 170,000 clones, less than 85% seen only once; the top ten take approximately 7.1%. The sequencing sample was made of peripheral blood. The receptors originated from a human donor in a cohort sampled during active COVID-19.

The chain links TRBV9 to TRBJ2-7, with D maybe TRBD2 (6 bases). V gave up 3 bases and J gave up 3 bases, with 13 bases separating them. This CDR3 has 14 residues. Germline V CDR1 and CDR2: SGDLS, YYNGEE. Written as DNA, the CDR3 is TGTGCCAGCAGCGCCGGGGGAACTTTCTACGAGCAGTACTTC. It is translated as CASSAGGTFYEQYF.

This clone was counted only a few times. The chain links TRBV6-5 to TRBJ2-5, with D hard to call. Germline CDR1 is MNHEY and CDR2 is SVGAGI. The CDR3 totals 11 residues. Trimming removed 8 bases at V and 5 bases at J, with 9 bases between. In nucleotides, the CDR3 is TGTGCCAGCCTATTCGGGGAGACCCAGTACTTC. It codes for CASLFGETQYF.

V usage is TRBV6-5 and J usage is TRBJ2-7; TRBD2 matches at 8 bases. V lost 2 bases, J lost 0 bases, and 0 bases stayed unmatched. The CDR3 has 14 residues. The germline gives CDR1 MNHEY, CDR2 SVGAGI. The CDR3 spells CASSYSGSSYEQYF. The CDR3 coding sequence is TGTGCCAGCAGTTACAGCGGGAGCTCCTACGAGCAGTACTTC.

The chain combines TRBV14 with TRBJ1-2, with no clear D. V shed 1 base and J shed 6 bases, with 12 bases lying between them. The germline gives CDR1 SGHDN, CDR2 FVKESK. There are 14 residues in the CDR3. CDR3 loop: CASSQAGGGNGYTF. DNA of the CDR3: TGTGCCAGCAGCCAAGCGGGTGGAGGGAATGGCTACACCTTC. The whole variable domain, remainder taken from reference TRBV14 and TRBJ1-2, is EAGVTQFPSHSVIEKGQTVTLRCDPISGHDNLYWYRRVMGKEIKFLLHFVKESKQDESGMPNNRFLAERTGGTYSTLKVQPAELEDSGVYFCASSQAGGGNGYTFGSGTRLTVV.

The chain has TRBV5-8 and TRBJ1-4; D is unresolved. Trimming shortened V by 4 bases and J by 8 bases, and 15 bases separated the two germline ends. Germline values: CDR1 SGHTS, CDR2 YDEGEE. The CDR3 spans 14 residues. The CDR3 DNA follows: TGTGCCAGCAGCCCAGAAGCGGGAGGGGAAAAACTGTTTTTT. Amino acids: CASSPEAGGEKLFF.

The chain links TRBV4-1 to TRBJ2-5; 9 nucleotides align to TRBD2. Germline lookup yields CDR1 MGHRA and CDR2 YSYEKL. The length of the CDR3 is 17 residues. The ends lost 4 bases at V and 0 bases at J; junction bases unmatched: 9. The CDR3 DNA reads TGCGCCAGCAGCCTCACCGTAGCGGGGGCGTACCAAGAGACCCAGTACTTC. Encoded protein: CASSLTVAGAYQETQYF.

The rearrangement links TRBV11-2 to TRBJ2-1, with D unclear. CDR1 and CDR2 from the germline V gene are SGHAT and FQNNGV. The CDR3 loop spans 16 amino acids. Trimming took 3 bases from V and 3 from J, leaving 15 bases between them. The CDR3 loop reads CASSFLDSLGYNEQFF. DNA for the CDR3: TGTGCCAGCAGCTTCCTCGACTCGCTCGGCTACAATGAGCAGTTCTTC.

V and J are TRBV29-1 and TRBJ2-3, with D tentatively TRBD1 or TRBD2 (5 bases each). The CDR3 consists of 12 residues. Deletions cut 7 bases from V and 2 bases from J, with 10 bases between. Germline values: CDR1 SQVTM, CDR2 ANQGSEA. DNA of the CDR3: TGCAGCGGGGGACGGTTCACAGATACGCAGTATTTT. Translated, it gives CSGGRFTDTQYF.

This clone occurred a few times. The V and J genes are TRBV19 and TRBJ1-6; 8 positions match TRBD1. This CDR3 has 14 residues. The junction had 6 bases not matched to a gene; V was cut back by 8 bases and J by 6 bases. The V gene's germline CDR1 is LNHDA and CDR2 SQIVND (reference sequence). The CDR3 DNA follows: TGTGCCAGTCGGTCCACAGGGGGTAATTCACCCCTCCACTTT. Protein sequence: CASRSTGGNSPLHF.

The chain uses TRBV25-1 and TRBJ1-5; 10 bases match TRBD1. Trimming at V came to 9 bases and at J to 7 bases, leaving 12 bases not matched to a gene. The CDR3 contains 15 residues. Germline V gene lookup returns CDR1 MGHDK and CDR2 SYGVNS. The CDR3 reads CASRGTGTGEQPQHF. For the CDR3, the DNA is TGTGCCAGTCGTGGAACCGGGACAGGGGAGCAGCCCCAGCATTTT.

The chain uses TRBV13 and TRBJ2-1; no firm D call. Germline-derived CDR1 and CDR2 are PRHDT and FYEKMQ (reference sequence). The CDR3 has 12 amino acids. Trimming stripped 1 base from V and 7 bases from J, with 5 bases between. The CDR3 protein is CASSLARNEQFF. The CDR3 DNA sequence: TGTGCCAGCAGCTTAGCCCGGAATGAGCAGTTCTTC. The complete variable domain, with remaining parts taken from reference TRBV13 and TRBJ2-1, reads AAGVIQSPRHLIKEKRETATLKCYPIPRHDTVYWYQQGPGQDPQFLISFYEKMQSDKGSIPDRFSAQQFSDYHSELNMSSLELGDSALYFCASSLARNEQFFGPGTRLTVL.

The chain links TRBV6-1 to TRBJ1-6; the match to TRBD1 covers 9 bases. This CDR3 is built from 16 residues. Germline loops: CDR1 MNHNS, CDR2 SASEGT. Trimming took 4 bases from V and 8 from J; bases not matched to a gene: 9. CDR3 in DNA: TGTGCCAGCAGTGCCGGGACAGGGCTTCGGGATTCACCCCTCCACTTT. It translates to CASSAGTGLRDSPLHF.

V usage is TRBV6-6 and J usage is TRBJ2-1; 8 nucleotides align to TRBD1. The trim removed 6 bases at V and 10 bases at J, leaving 11 bases unmatched. Germline V gene sequence: CDR1 MNHNY, CDR2 SVGAGI (reference sequence). This CDR3 contains 14 residues. The CDR3: CASRTDRENEEQFF. The CDR3 nucleotides are TGTGCCAGCAGAACGGACAGGGAGAACGAAGAGCAGTTCTTC.

The V call is TRBV3-1 (or the pseudogene TRBV3-2), the J call TRBJ2-5; the match to TRBD2 covers 8 bases. CDR1 and CDR2 from the germline V gene are LGHDT and YNNKEL (reference sequence). This CDR3 spans 15 amino acids. The trim removed 1 base at V and 1 base at J, leaving 2 bases unmatched. CDR3 nucleotide sequence: TGTGCCAGCAGCCAAGCAGCGGGGGTCCAAGAGACCCAGTACTTC. This encodes CASSQAAGVQETQYF.

The V gene is TRBV19, the J gene TRBJ1-5; D gene ambiguous. The CDR3 runs to 14 residues. The germline V and J ends were trimmed by 2 bases and 0 bases, with 5 bases remaining between them. CDR1 is LNHDA and CDR2 is SQIVND in the germline V gene (reference sequence). The CDR3 region has the DNA TGTGCCAGTAGTATAAAGAGTAGCAATCAGCCCCAGCATTTT. This translates into CASSIKSSNQPQHF. Using reference TRBV19 and TRBJ1-5 for the parts outside the CDR3, the full variable domain is DGGITQSPKYLFRKEGQNVTLSCEQNLNHDAMYWYRQDPGQGLRLIYYSQIVNDFQKGDIAEGYSVSREKKESFPLTVTSAQKNPTAFYLCASSIKSSNQPQHFGDGTRLSIL.

The chain couples TRBV5-1 to TRBJ2-5; TRBD2 matches at 11 bases. This CDR3 contains 17 residues. J was trimmed by 3 bases and V by 4 bases; bases with no gene match: 11. CDR1 and CDR2 (germline): SGHRS, YFSETQ. The CDR3 coding sequence is TGCGCCAGCAGCAAGGAACTAGCGGGGGTATTAGAAGAGACCCAGTACTTC. Encoded protein: CASSKELAGVLEETQYF.

The V and J genes are TRBV3-1 (or the pseudogene TRBV3-2) and TRBJ1-1, with D maybe TRBD1 (5 bases). The CDR3 has 16 residues. CDR1 and CDR2 from the germline V gene are LGHDT and YNNKEL (reference sequence). Deletions cut 6 bases from V and 3 bases from J, with 20 bases between. CDR3: CASRLLKGGTDTEAFF. The CDR3 DNA is TGTGCCAGCAGGCTATTAAAAGGAGGGACGGACACTGAAGCTTTCTTT.

The CDR3 loop reads CASSPTGDGGNTIYF. Written as DNA, the CDR3 is TGTGCCAGCTCACCGACAGGGGATGGTGGAAACACCATATATTTT. The V call is TRBV18, the J call TRBJ1-3, with 8 nucleotides matching TRBD1. The junction had 4 bases not matched to a gene; V was cut back by 3 bases and J by 3 bases. Germline assignment: CDR1 KGHSH and CDR2 LQKENI. This CDR3 is 15 amino acids long.

The chain combines TRBV7-9 with TRBJ1-4; D gene uncertain. V lost 5 bases and J lost 6, with 13 bases in between. Looked up from germline, CDR1 is SEHNR and CDR2 is FQNEAQ (reference sequence). CDR3 length: 14 amino acids. In nucleotides, the CDR3 is TGTGCCAGCAGCATGACTAGCGTGGATGAAAAACTGTTTTTT. It codes for CASSMTSVDEKLFF.

J is TRBJ1-5 and V is TRBV27; D gene uncertain. V was shortened by 8 bases and J by 3 bases, with 11 bases between the two germline ends. The germline V gene has CDR1 MNHEY and CDR2 SMNVEV (reference sequence). The CDR3 has 13 amino acids. CDR3 bases: TGTGCCAGCGGTACACGCTTCAATCAGCCCCAGCATTTT. As protein: CASGTRFNQPQHF.

This rearrangement joins TRBV4-2 to TRBJ2-5, with 14 positions matching TRBD2. With V trimmed by 0 bases and J by 5 bases, 11 bases remained unmatched. The CDR3 is 19 amino acids. Looked up from germline, CDR1 is LGHNA and CDR2 is YNFKEQ. As DNA, the CDR3 is TGTGCCAGCAGCCAAGAGGGAGGTGGACTAGCGGGGGGTTTTGAGACCCAGTACTTC. The encoded protein is CASSQEGGGLAGGFETQYF.

This clone was detected only once. CDR3 bases: TGTGCCAGCAGGGGCCTAGGGGGCATGGGCACTGAAGCTTTCTTT. Translated: CASRGLGGMGTEAFF. This chain uses TRBV2 with TRBJ1-1, with 7 bases aligning to TRBD1. The trim removed 6 bases at V and 4 bases at J, leaving 11 bases unmatched. CDR1 SNHLY and CDR2 FYNNEI come from the germline V gene. The CDR3 covers 15 residues.

The chain has TRBV3-1 (or the pseudogene TRBV3-2) and TRBJ1-4, with TRBD1 matching 11 bases. CDR1 LGHDT and CDR2 YNNKEL come from the germline V gene (reference sequence). This CDR3 is 15 amino acids long. J gave up 8 bases and V 3 bases, and 5 bases lay outside the gene matches. Written as DNA, the CDR3 is TGTGCCAGCAGCCATAAGGGACAGGGGGAGGAAAAACTGTTTTTT. It yields the protein CASSHKGQGEEKLFF.

The V call is TRBV13, the J call TRBJ2-7; the D gene is possibly TRBD2 (5 bases). Germline V CDR1 and CDR2: PRHDT, FYEKMQ (reference sequence). The CDR3 sequence is 13 residues long. Between the trimmed V and J ends, which lost 6 bases and 3 bases, there was a span of 12 bases. This chain's CDR3 is CASSQGRDYEQYF. Here the CDR3 DNA reads TGTGCCAGCAGTCAAGGACGGGACTACGAGCAGTACTTC.

This clone appeared a single time. This chain connects TRBV3-1 (or the pseudogene TRBV3-2) to TRBJ1-5, with 7 bases fitting TRBD1. The CDR3 is 13 amino acids. V was clipped by 3 bases and J by 4 bases; unmatched bases: 0. Looked up from germline, CDR1 is LGHDT and CDR2 is YNNKEL (reference sequence). CDR3 in DNA: TGTGCCAGCAGCCAGGGACAGAATCAGCCCCAGCATTTT. Protein product: CASSQGQNQPQHF.